The 22 T cell receptor beta chains listed next were all sequenced from one sample in a study of a mutant IDH1 vaccine in newly diagnosed glioma (dated by TCRdb to about 2021). Libraries were made using the immunoSEQ multiplex PCR assay. TCRdb retrieved this table from immuneACCESS and kept in-frame rearrangements only. Not all clones are present; in checked studies, unresolved V genes account for under half, and no reason is known for the remainder. This sample holds more than 50,000 clones; about 86% were observed only once. The ten top clones hold 2.9% of the sample. The time point label corresponds to: baseline, week 1 (first vaccination visit). This specimen's treatment or condition label, interpreted: pre-vaccination baseline after standard-of-care therapy. This specimen consisted of PBMCs, obtained from a glioma patient treated with radiotherapy, temozolomide or both. These receptors originate from a man between 25 and 39 years old with glioma.

V and J are TRBV5-4 and TRBJ2-7, with D possibly matching TRBD2 (5 bases). The V end lost 2 bases, the J end lost 6 bases, and 15 bases lay between the germline ends. CDR1 SGHNT and CDR2 YYREEE come from the germline V gene (reference sequence). The CDR3 contains 14 residues. The CDR3 here is CASSFRLAGSEQYF. The CDR3 DNA is TGTGCCAGCAGCTTTCGCCTAGCTGGCAGCGAGCAGTACTTC.

This clone was recorded once. The chain employs TRBV10-2 and TRBJ1-2; D gene uncertain. Per the germline V gene, CDR1 is WSHSY and CDR2 is SAAADI. The CDR3 is made up of 11 amino acids. Trimming shortened V by 7 bases and J by 8 bases, and 11 bases separated the two germline ends. The CDR3 here is CASTDLEGYTF. CDR3 sequence (DNA): TGCGCCAGCACCGATCTGGAGGGCTACACCTTC.

The V call is TRBV18, the J call TRBJ1-1; no firm D call. The CDR3 sequence is 15 residues long. V lost 3 bases and J 6 bases, leaving 17 bases between the germline ends. Germline CDR1 is KGHSH and CDR2 is LQKENI. CDR3 protein: CASSPSLVRHAEAFF. The CDR3 bases are TGTGCCAGCTCACCCTCCCTGGTCCGCCACGCTGAAGCTTTCTTT.

The J gene is TRBJ1-1, the V gene TRBV5-1, with D possibly TRBD1 on 6 matching bases. This CDR3 has 14 residues. Germline CDR1 reads SGHRS; CDR2 reads YFSETQ. The V and J ends lost 5 bases and 3 bases respectively, with 14 bases between them. The DNA for the CDR3 is TGCGCCAGCAGTAAGGACAGCCCCTACACTGAAGCTTTCTTT. Residues: CASSKDSPYTEAFF.

The chain combines TRBV6-6 with TRBJ1-2; no clear D gene. Germline V gene data show CDR1 as MNHNY and CDR2 as SVGAGI (reference sequence). The CDR3 length is 12 residues. Trimming took off 4 bases at V and 8 bases at J, with 11 bases between the two ends. CDR3 protein: CASSSRSLGYTF. CDR3 sequence (DNA): TGTGCCAGCAGTTCCAGGTCGTTGGGCTACACCTTC.

This chain links TRBV14 with TRBJ2-1; D gene ambiguous. V was clipped by 0 bases and J by 9 bases, with 3 bases between them. The germline CDR1 and CDR2 sequences are SGHDN and FVKESK. The CDR3 totals 11 residues. DNA of the CDR3: TGTGCCAGCAGCCAAGATTTTGAGCAGTTCTTC. Amino acid sequence: CASSQDFEQFF.

The chain links TRBV4-1 to TRBJ1-1; 8 nucleotides agree with TRBD1. Unmatched junction bases numbered 9, after V lost 2 bases and J lost 1 base. The germline V gene encodes CDR1 MGHRA and CDR2 YSYEKL. This CDR3 contains 17 residues. In nucleotides, the CDR3 is TGCGCCAGCAGCCAAACCCGGACAGGGACAGCGAACACTGAAGCTTTCTTT. Translation gives CASSQTRTGTANTEAFF.

The V call is TRBV19, the J call TRBJ1-2; D is perhaps TRBD1 (6 bases). This CDR3 has 16 amino acids. Trimming took off 8 bases at V and 6 bases at J, with 25 bases between the two ends. Germline V lookup: CDR1 LNHDA, CDR2 SQIVND (reference sequence). The CDR3 bases are TGTGCCAGTTCTTCGTCAGCAGCCGGACAGCTTCATGGCTACACCTTC. This gives the protein CASSSSAAGQLHGYTF. Full variable domain (missing parts from reference TRBV19 and TRBJ1-2): DGGITQSPKYLFRKEGQNVTLSCEQNLNHDAMYWYRQDPGQGLRLIYYSQIVNDFQKGDIAEGYSVSREKKESFPLTVTSAQKNPTAFYLCASSSSAAGQLHGYTFGSGTRLTVV.

The rearrangement uses TRBV5-6 and TRBJ1-6; the match to TRBD1 covers 10 bases. Per the germline V gene, CDR1 is SGHDT and CDR2 is YYEEEE. The CDR3 has 14 amino acids. V was clipped by 6 bases and J by 8 bases; unmatched bases: 5. CDR3 sequence: CASNWDRGDSPLHF. Written as DNA, the CDR3 is TGTGCCAGCAACTGGGACAGGGGAGATTCACCCCTCCACTTT.

V gene TRBV4-1 combines with J gene TRBJ2-6, with D possibly being TRBD1 (5 bases). CDR1 is MGHRA, CDR2 YSYEKL, per germline. Trimming cost V 0 bases and J 2 bases, with 14 bases left between them. This CDR3 is built from 18 residues. DNA for the CDR3: TGCGCCAGCAGCCAAGACAAAAGGGGTTTAACTGGGGCCAACGTCCTGACTTTC. Protein product: CASSQDKRGLTGANVLTF.

The chain employs TRBV2 and TRBJ2-4; 7 bases align to TRBD2. Per germline, CDR1 SNHLY and CDR2 FYNNEI. This CDR3 is built from 14 residues. V shed 3 bases and J 4 bases; nucleotides not matched to a gene: 3. DNA of the CDR3: TGTGCCAGCAGTGAGACTAGCTCAAAAAACATTCAGTACTTC. Translating gives CASSETSSKNIQYF.

This chain uses TRBV18 with TRBJ2-3; 7 bases align to TRBD2. This CDR3 region has 16 residues. The V segment lost 1 base and the J segment 1 base; nucleotides outside the gene matches: 5. Germline V CDR1 and CDR2: KGHSH, LQKENI. CDR3 in DNA: TGTGCCAGCTCACCACTGTCGGGGGGTCGCACAGATACGCAGTATTTT. Translated: CASSPLSGGRTDTQYF.

V is TRBV13 and J is TRBJ2-3; TRBD1 might be the D (6 bases). Per the germline V gene, CDR1 is PRHDT and CDR2 is FYEKMQ (reference sequence). The length of the CDR3 is 15 residues. Trimming removed 4 bases from V and 1 base from J, with 12 bases in between. The CDR3 spells CASSSTGLRTDTQYF. For the CDR3, the DNA is TGTGCCAGCAGCTCTACAGGGTTACGCACAGATACGCAGTATTTT.

The chain is built from TRBV25-1 and TRBJ1-2, with D perhaps TRBD1 (6 bases). The CDR3 spans 17 residues. V lost 1 base to trimming and J lost 0 bases, with 15 bases between them. The germline V gene encodes CDR1 MGHDK and CDR2 SYGVNS. CDR3 region: CASSEWGARASNYGYTF. For the CDR3, the DNA is TGTGCCAGCAGTGAATGGGGGGCTAGGGCCTCTAACTATGGCTACACCTTC.

This sequence joins TRBV7-6 and TRBJ2-1, with D perhaps TRBD1 (6 bases). Trimming took 4 bases from V and 0 from J, leaving 19 bases between them. This CDR3 region has 18 residues. Looked up from germline, CDR1 is SGHVS and CDR2 is FNYEAQ. The CDR3 here is CASSSPRGQRSSYNEQFF. The CDR3 nucleotides are TGTGCCAGCAGCTCCCCGCGCGGACAGCGAAGCTCCTACAATGAGCAGTTCTTC.

This clone was detected only once. The chain employs TRBV2 and TRBJ2-5; 8 nucleotides match TRBD2. The CDR3 loop spans 14 amino acids. V lost 5 bases and J lost 5; bases outside the gene matches: 7. Germline-derived CDR1 and CDR2 are SNHLY and FYNNEI. CDR3 DNA sequence: TGTGCCAGCAGTATAAAGCGGGGGTGGGAGACCCAGTACTTC. Amino acid sequence: CASSIKRGWETQYF. The full variable domain, in which reference TRBV2 and TRBJ2-5 provide the parts outside the CDR3, is EPEVTQTPSHQVTQMGQEVILRCVPISNHLYFYWYRQILGQKVEFLVSFYNNEISEKSEIFDDQFSVERPDGSNFTLKIRSTKLEDSAMYFCASSIKRGWETQYFGPGTRLLVL.

The rearrangement joins TRBV5-1 to TRBJ2-3; the match to TRBD1 covers 9 bases. The trim removed 2 bases at V and 0 bases at J, leaving 4 bases unmatched. Germline CDR1 and CDR2: SGHRS and YFSETQ. This CDR3 comprises 16 residues. For the CDR3, the DNA is TGCGCCAGCAGCTTAGGGGGGACAGGGAGCACAGATACGCAGTATTTT. It codes for CASSLGGTGSTDTQYF.

This clone occurred once. This chain links TRBV5-4 with TRBJ2-2; 8 bases fit TRBD2. This CDR3 region has 16 residues. V lost 1 base and J lost 4; bases outside the gene matches: 6. CDR1 and CDR2 from the germline V gene are SGHNT and YYREEE (reference sequence). The CDR3 DNA follows: TGTGCCAGCAGCTTGTCGGGACTAGGGATCACCGGGGAGCTGTTTTTT. Translation gives CASSLSGLGITGELFF.

This clone came up a few times. The chain recombines TRBV4-1 with TRBJ1-2; D is unresolved. The germline gives CDR1 MGHRA, CDR2 YSYEKL. V lost 1 base and J lost 4, with 13 bases in between. The CDR3 extends over 15 amino acids. CDR3 sequence: CASSQVVGNLYGYTF. CDR3 bases: TGCGCCAGCAGCCAAGTGGTAGGCAACCTCTATGGCTACACCTTC.

The chain employs TRBV5-8 and TRBJ2-2; D perhaps matches TRBD2 (5 bases). Trimming cost V 4 bases and J 2 bases, with 12 bases left between them. Germline loops: CDR1 SGHTS, CDR2 YDEGEE. This CDR3 has 15 residues. CDR3 sequence (DNA): TGTGCCAGCAGCCTCGGGATCGGTAACACCGGGGAGCTGTTTTTT. As protein: CASSLGIGNTGELFF.

Here the CDR3 reads CASSWTGTAIEAFF. The CDR3 DNA follows: TGCGCCAGCAGCTGGACCGGGACAGCCATCGAAGCTTTCTTT. The chain employs TRBV5-1 and TRBJ1-1; 7 bases agree with TRBD1. Per germline, CDR1 SGHRS and CDR2 YFSETQ. This CDR3 is built from 14 residues. V dropped 3 bases and J dropped 8; count of bases not matched to a gene: 10.

The rearrangement uses TRBV18 and TRBJ1-5, with TRBD1 as a possible D gene (6 bases). The germline V and J ends were trimmed by 5 bases and 12 bases, with 17 bases remaining between them. The length of the CDR3 is 13 residues. Per germline, CDR1 KGHSH and CDR2 LQKENI. CDR3 residues: CASSSDRNGYQHF. CDR3 sequence (DNA): TGTGCCAGCTCATCAGACAGGAATGGGTACCAGCATTTT.